What follows are 18 T cell receptor beta chains derived from one specimen sequenced in a study of regulatory T cells in long-lasting Graves disease. The authors built TCR beta libraries using iRepertoire HTBI primers and Arm-PCR of CDR3 regions. TCRdb processed the multiplex PCR reads anew with MiXCR; each CDR3 protein has one entry. The sample consists of fewer than 550,000 distinct CDR3 sequences, roughly 15% of them appearing once. Time point specified: newly diagnosed GD, antithyroid drugs for less than 3 months. RNA isolated from PBMCs was used to make the TCR library. These same records also appear under a second study, on T cells in Graves' hyperthyroidism and ophthalmopathy.

Sequenced material: peripheral blood mononuclear cells (PBMCs), taken at new diagnosis, from a patient treated with antithyroid drugs. The receptors were gathered from a woman aged 18-29 years with Graves disease.

The sample holds many counts of this clonotype. The chain links TRBV9 to TRBJ2-3; D uncertain. The germline V and J ends were trimmed by 4 bases and 5 bases, with 8 bases remaining between them. The V gene's germline CDR1 is SGDLS and CDR2 YYNGEE. CDR3 size: 12 residues. CDR3 in amino acids: CASSLNGDTQYF. CDR3 DNA sequence: TGTGCCAGCAGCTTAAACGGAGATACGCAGTATTTT.

This clonotype has a count of ten or more. The chain links TRBV6-1 to TRBJ2-7; D is undetermined. The CDR3 contains 14 residues. CDR1 MNHNS and CDR2 SASEGT come from the germline V gene. V lost 4 bases to trimming and J lost 2 bases, with 12 bases between them. The CDR3 DNA follows: TGTGCCAGCAGTGTTTCGCGCTCAACCTACGAGCAGTACTTC. It codes for CASSVSRSTYEQYF.

The rearrangement joins TRBV7-6 to TRBJ2-3; 7 bases map to TRBD1. Germline-derived CDR1 and CDR2 are SGHVS and FNYEAQ. CDR3 length equals 16 residues. V was clipped by 5 bases and J by 0 bases; unmatched bases: 8. The CDR3 here is CASSQGVTSSTDTQYF. The CDR3 nucleotides are TGTGCCAGCAGCCAGGGGGTGACCTCTAGCACAGATACGCAGTATTTT. The whole variable domain, filled in from reference TRBV7-6 and TRBJ2-3, reads GAGVSQSPRYKVTKRGQDVALRCDPISGHVSLYWYRQALGQGPEFLTYFNYEAQQDKSGLPNDRFSAERPEGSISTLTIQRTEQRDSAMYRCASSQGVTSSTDTQYFGPGTRLTVL.

This clonotype was recorded at least ten times. The genes are TRBV10-3 and TRBJ2-3; tentative D call: TRBD2 (5 bases). The CDR3 is 12 amino acids. Trimming stripped 8 bases from V and 4 bases from J, with 10 bases between. From germline, CDR1 is ENHRY and CDR2 SYGVKD. CDR3: CAIASAADTQYF. CDR3 sequence (DNA): TGTGCCATCGCGTCAGCGGCAGATACGCAGTATTTT.

This clonotype was recorded at least ten times. The chain links TRBV5-5 to TRBJ2-1; D is possibly TRBD1 (6 bases). The CDR3 consists of 13 residues. From germline, CDR1 is SGHKS and CDR2 YYEKEE (reference sequence). V lost 4 bases and J 9 bases, leaving 14 bases between the germline ends. For the CDR3, the DNA is TGTGCCAGCAGCGGGGGCCTTGGGGGTGAGCAGTTCTTC. This encodes CASSGGLGGEQFF.

The chain has TRBV24-1 and TRBJ1-2; 7 bases are shared with TRBD1. Germline V gives CDR1 KGHDR, CDR2 SFDVKD. The CDR3 totals 14 residues. V dropped 4 bases and J dropped 8; count of bases not matched to a gene: 9. The CDR3 sequence is CATSERQGIRGYTF. DNA for the CDR3: TGTGCCACCAGTGAGAGACAGGGAATAAGAGGCTACACCTTC.

The chain carries TRBV11-2 and TRBJ2-6; no clear D gene. The CDR3 runs to 17 residues. Trimming shortened V by 0 bases and J by 4 bases, and 13 bases separated the two germline ends. In germline, CDR1 is SGHAT, CDR2 FQNNGV. The CDR3 loop is CASSLDLGYPGANVLTF. The CDR3 bases are TGTGCCAGCAGCTTAGATCTAGGGTATCCCGGGGCCAACGTCCTGACTTTC.

This clonotype was found a few times. The rearrangement uses TRBV5-5 and TRBJ2-1, with TRBD2 matching over 13 bases. Trimming cost V 4 bases and J 2 bases; bases outside gene matches: 3. The CDR3 is 16 residues long. Germline V gene lookup returns CDR1 SGHKS and CDR2 YYEKEE (reference sequence). CDR3 nucleotides: TGTGCCAGCAGCACTAGCGGGAGGGCCCCCTACAATGAGCAGTTCTTC. Its translation: CASSTSGRAPYNEQFF.

Remarks on this clonotype: With only one base between it and a far larger clone, this is likely a read error. This chain links TRBV7-9 with TRBJ2-1, with 9 bases aligning to TRBD2. There are 14 residues in the CDR3. Germline CDR1 and CDR2: SEHNR and FQNEAQ (reference sequence). J was trimmed by 10 bases and V by 5 bases; bases with no gene match: 9. This CDR3 is CASSGSGSGDEQFF. In DNA form, the CDR3 reads TGTGCCAGCAGCGGTAGCGGGAGTGGTGACGAGCAGTTCTTC.

This clonotype came up many times. The germline gene is not matched at one end of the junction; a read error may be the cause. The V call is TRBV28, the J call TRBJ1-2; D call uncertain. The CDR3 is 12 residues long. Germline V CDR1 and CDR2: MDHEN, SYDVKM. This CDR3 reads CSSSSLGGGYTF. The CDR3 DNA sequence: TGTTCCAGCAGTTCCCTAGGAGGTGGCTACACCTTC.

This clonotype was recorded many times. The V gene is TRBV29-1, the J gene TRBJ2-1, with 9 bases that match TRBD2. V gave up 7 bases and J gave up 3 bases; unmatched junction bases: 4. This CDR3 has 13 amino acids. Germline V CDR1 and CDR2: SQVTM, ANQGSEA. The CDR3: CSARSGGYNEQFF. Here the CDR3 DNA reads TGCAGCGCCCGTAGCGGGGGCTACAATGAGCAGTTCTTC.

This clonotype has only one observation. A much larger clone differs by one base, so this may be a read error. J is TRBJ2-1 and V is TRBV3-1; possible D gene TRBD1, 6 bases. This CDR3 region has 16 residues. Germline CDR1 and CDR2: LGHDT and YNNKEL (reference sequence). The CDR3 reads CASSPRQGSSYNGQFF. For the CDR3, the DNA is TGTGCCAGCAGCCCCCGGCAGGGGAGCTCCTACAATGGGCAGTTCTTC.

In this sample, this clonotype turned up many times. The rearrangement uses TRBV7-2 and TRBJ2-1, with D possibly TRBD2 on 6 matching bases. The CDR3 contains 14 residues. The V end was cut by 5 bases, the J end by 6 bases, with 14 bases between. Germline CDR1 reads SGHTA; CDR2 reads FQGNSA. Written as DNA, the CDR3 is TGTGCCAGCAGCCCGCGGGGAGCCCCCAATGAGCAGTTCTTC. Its protein product is CASSPRGAPNEQFF. The entire variable domain, with the rest obtained from reference TRBV7-2 and TRBJ2-1, is as follows: GAGVSQSPSNKVTEKGKDVELRCDPISGHTALYWYRQSLGQGLEFLIYFQGNSAPDKSGLPSDRFSAERTGGSVSTLTIQRTQQEDSAVYLCASSPRGAPNEQFFGPGTRLTVL.

This clonotype was counted only a few times. The rearrangement joins TRBV12-5 to TRBJ2-1; TRBD2 agrees at 7 bases. CDR1 is LGHNT and CDR2 is FRNRAP in the germline V gene. J was trimmed by 9 bases and V by 5 bases; bases with no gene match: 13. The CDR3 covers 15 residues. The CDR3 is CASGRTGTTSVEQFF. The CDR3 DNA reads as TGTGCTAGTGGTCGGACCGGGACTACCTCCGTTGAGCAGTTCTTC.

This clonotype was seen more than once but under ten times. This rearrangement joins TRBV24-1 to TRBJ2-5; TRBD2 matches 8 bases. Trimming cost V 0 bases and J 4 bases; bases outside gene matches: 3. The CDR3 sequence is 15 residues long. Germline lookup yields CDR1 KGHDR and CDR2 SFDVKD. DNA for the CDR3: TGTGCCACCAGTGATTTGCGGGAGGGCGCAGAGACCCAGTACTTC. This codes for CATSDLREGAETQYF.

This clonotype was detected ten times or more. The gene calls are TRBV11-2 and TRBJ2-7; no reliable D call. The CDR3 extends over 16 amino acids. V was shortened by 0 bases and J by 0 bases, with 12 bases between the two germline ends. Germline lookup yields CDR1 SGHAT and CDR2 FQNNGV. The CDR3 bases are TGTGCCAGCAGCTTAGAGGCTAGGGCGAGCTCCTACGAGCAGTACTTC. Translating it yields CASSLEARASSYEQYF.

This clonotype was seen at least ten times. The CDR3 coding sequence is TGTGCCAGCTCGGTTTTTGGGCGGGACCCCTACAATGAGCAGTTCTTC. Its translation is CASSVFGRDPYNEQFF. The chain recombines TRBV18 with TRBJ2-1; perhaps TRBD2 as D (6 bases). The CDR3 has 16 amino acids. Trimming took 6 bases from V and 2 from J, leaving 17 bases between them. CDR1 and CDR2 from the germline V gene are KGHSH and LQKENI.

This clonotype was seen repeatedly, ten times or more. V usage is TRBV7-9 and J usage is TRBJ2-7; maybe TRBD1 (6 bases). Germline V lookup: CDR1 SEHNR, CDR2 FQNEAQ (reference sequence). V was shortened by 4 bases and J by 3 bases, with 16 bases between the two germline ends. This CDR3 spans 15 amino acids. The CDR3 loop reads CASSSGQYAYYEQYF. The CDR3, as DNA: TGTGCCAGCAGCTCCGGACAGTACGCTTACTACGAGCAGTACTTC.